A selection of T cell receptor beta chains follows, all from one sample in a study of blood T cells in healthy people across ages. Each CDR3 protein gets one entry after TCRdb re-called the 5' RACE reads with MiXCR. The table records approximately 1,700,000 distinct CDR3 sequences, about 39% of them present only once. Sample: blood. The source of these receptors is a human donor in good health. CDR3s include the opening cysteine and the closing phenylalanine or tryptophan. A D gene is named only where the DNA matches it firmly. Expanded clones are given a class, and other clones once, few, many or no size at all.

D: NA
V: TRBV20-1
size: NA
J: TRBJ1-1
DNA: TGCAGTGCTGCGACACCTACCCCGTTCACTGAAGCTTTCTTT
CDR3: CSAATPTPFTEAFF

D: NA
V: TRBV5-1
size: few
J: TRBJ1-5
DNA: TGCGCCAGCAGCCGGGAGGGGGAGGTTGGTCAGCCCCAGCATTTT
CDR3: CASSREGEVGQPQHF

D: NA
V: TRBV7-9
size: NA
J: TRBJ2-5
DNA: TGTGCCAGCAGCTTACTGGGTGACCAGTACTTC
CDR3: CASSLLGDQYF

D: NA
V: TRBV6-6
size: many
J: TRBJ2-5
DNA: TGTGCCAGCAGTTACGGGCTAGAAGAGACCCAGTACTTC
CDR3: CASSYGLEETQYF

D: TRBD1
V: TRBV28
size: NA
J: TRBJ1-5
DNA: TGTGCCAGCAGGTGGACAGGGTTGTTCCAGCCCCAGCATTTT
CDR3: CASRWTGLFQPQHF

D: NA
V: TRBV7-2
size: NA
J: TRBJ2-7
DNA: TGTGCCAGCAGATTAGGCTCAGACTATTACGAGCAGTACTTC
CDR3: CASRLGSDYYEQYF

D: NA
V: TRBV20-1
size: once
J: TRBJ2-7
DNA: TGCAGTGCTCGAATACTCAGCGGGCCCTACGAGCAGTACTTC
CDR3: CSARILSGPYEQYF

D: TRBD1
V: TRBV5-1
size: few
J: TRBJ2-1
DNA: TGCGCCAGCAGCTTGTGGGACAGCGACAATGAGCAGTTCTTC
CDR3: CASSLWDSDNEQFF

D: NA
V: TRBV6-2/TRBV6-3
size: few
J: TRBJ2-3
DNA: TGTGCCAGCAGGCGCGAAGCAGGGGCAGATACGCAGTATTTT
CDR3: CASRREAGADTQYF

D: NA
V: TRBV12-3/TRBV12-4
size: NA
J: TRBJ1-1
DNA: TGTGCCAGCAGCCCCCGCCTCGATCCCTACACTGAAGCTTTCTTT
CDR3: CASSPRLDPYTEAFF

D: NA
V: TRBV12-3/TRBV12-4
size: few
J: TRBJ2-1
DNA: TGTGCCAGCAGTTTAGAGTTCCAGGTATACAATGAGCAGTTCTTC
CDR3: CASSLEFQVYNEQFF

D: NA
V: TRBV5-1
size: NA
J: TRBJ1-5
DNA: TGCGCCAGCAGGACCGACCCGAATCAGCCCCAGCATTTT
CDR3: CASRTDPNQPQHF

D: TRBD1
V: TRBV29-1
size: NA
J: TRBJ1-4
DNA: TGCAGCGTTAATCAGACCGGGACAGGGGGTTCACTTGCAACTAATGAAAAACTGTTTTTT
CDR3: CSVNQTGTGGSLATNEKLFF

D: NA
V: TRBV6-5
size: NA
J: TRBJ2-2
DNA: TGTGCCAGCAGATACTATAGCGAAACCGGGGAGCTGTTTTTT
CDR3: CASRYYSETGELFF

D: TRBD2
V: TRBV29-1
size: NA
J: TRBJ2-3
DNA: TGCAGCGTTGAAAGGCTAGCGGGGATCACAGATACGCAGTATTTT
CDR3: CSVERLAGITDTQYF

D: NA
V: TRBV12-5
size: few
J: TRBJ2-1
DNA: TGTGCTAGTGGTTTACGACAAGGGGACAATGAGCAGTTCTTC
CDR3: CASGLRQGDNEQFF

D: NA
V: TRBV29-1
size: NA
J: TRBJ2-3
DNA: TGCAGCGTTGTGCTCGGAGATACGCAGTATTTT
CDR3: CSVVLGDTQYF

D: NA
V: TRBV7-7
size: few
J: TRBJ2-6
DNA: TGTGCAATAGCCCGGTCTGGGGCCAACGTCCTGACTTTC
CDR3: CAIARSGANVLTF

D: NA
V: TRBV4-1
size: NA
J: TRBJ2-7
DNA: TGCGCCAGCAGCCAAGGGAACAGGGAAATAGACGAGCAGTACTTC
CDR3: CASSQGNREIDEQYF

D: TRBD1
V: TRBV11-2
size: NA
J: TRBJ1-1
DNA: TGTGCCAGCAGCCAGGGGGTTGGCACAACTGAAGCTTTCTTT
CDR3: CASSQGVGTTEAFF

D: NA
V: TRBV7-2
size: NA
J: TRBJ2-7
DNA: TGTGCCAGCAGCTTGTTTAGTGACAGAGATCCCTACGAGCAGTACTTC
CDR3: CASSLFSDRDPYEQYF

D: NA
V: TRBV11-2
size: few
J: TRBJ1-4
DNA: TGTGCCAGCAGCTTATTAGGTGGGGATACTGAAAAACTGTTTTTT
CDR3: CASSLLGGDTEKLFF

D: NA
V: TRBV7-9
size: NA
J: TRBJ2-5
DNA: TGTGCCAGCACCAGATCCCAATCGCGAGAGACCCGGTACTTC
CDR3: CASTRSQSRETRYF

D: NA
V: TRBV9
size: NA
J: TRBJ2-7
DNA: TGTGCCAGCAGCGTCTCCCTACCAGCTGGCCAGGGGCTCTACGAGCAGTACTTC
CDR3: CASSVSLPAGQGLYEQYF

D: NA
V: TRBV29-1
size: NA
J: TRBJ1-1
DNA: TGCAGCGTTCCCGGACCTGTGAACACTGAAGCTTTCTTT
CDR3: CSVPGPVNTEAFF

D: TRBD2
V: TRBV12-3/TRBV12-4
size: NA
J: TRBJ2-3
DNA: TGTGCCAGCAGTTTGGGGCCGCTGGGGGGGAAAGATACGCAGTATTTT
CDR3: CASSLGPLGGKDTQYF

D: NA
V: TRBV11-2
size: NA
J: TRBJ2-1
DNA: TGTGCCAGCATTCAACGGGGCTATGTGGGGGCCAGGAGCTCCTACAATGAGCAGTTCTTC
CDR3: CASIQRGYVGARSSYNEQFF

D: TRBD2
V: TRBV20-1
size: NA
J: TRBJ2-1
DNA: TGCAGTGGTGTACACCCCGCGGGAGGATACAATGAGCAGTTCTTC
CDR3: CSGVHPAGGYNEQFF

D: TRBD2
V: TRBV7-2
size: NA
J: TRBJ2-3
DNA: TGTGCCAGCAGCTTAAGCGGGAGGTATACAGATACGCAGTATTTT
CDR3: CASSLSGRYTDTQYF

D: TRBD1
V: TRBV27
size: NA
J: TRBJ2-1
DNA: TGTGCCAGCAGGGCAGGGGGACCCTACGAGCAGTTCTTC
CDR3: CASRAGGPYEQFF

D: TRBD1
V: TRBV14
size: NA
J: TRBJ2-7
DNA: TGTGCCAGCAGCCCGTACCGGGACAGGGGCTACGAGCAGTACTTC
CDR3: CASSPYRDRGYEQYF

D: NA
V: TRBV15
size: once
J: TRBJ2-7
DNA: TGTGCCACCAGCAGAGTCGAGACCACCTACGAGCAGTACTTC
CDR3: CATSRVETTYEQYF

D: TRBD1
V: TRBV7-9
size: few
J: TRBJ2-7
DNA: TGTGCCAGCAGTACAGGGGGCTCTGGGTACGAGCAGTACTTC
CDR3: CASSTGGSGYEQYF

D: TRBD1
V: TRBV11-3
size: few
J: TRBJ2-1
DNA: TGTGCCAGCAGCAACCGGGACAGGGCGTTCAATGAGCAGTTCTTC
CDR3: CASSNRDRAFNEQFF

D: TRBD2
V: TRBV29-1
size: NA
J: TRBJ2-2
DNA: TGCAGCGCGGGACTAGCGGGGGGATCCGGGGAGCGGTTTTTT
CDR3: CSAGLAGGSGERFF

D: NA
V: TRBV28
size: few
J: TRBJ2-7
DNA: TGTGCCAGCAGAACAGGGGGGGGGTACGAGCAGTACTTC
CDR3: CASRTGGGYEQYF

D: TRBD1
V: TRBV19
size: NA
J: TRBJ2-5
DNA: TGTGCCAGTTCCCGGACAGGGGGCTTAGGCGGGGAGACCCAGTACTTC
CDR3: CASSRTGGLGGETQYF

D: TRBD1
V: TRBV20-1
size: NA
J: TRBJ1-1
DNA: TGCAGTGCTAGGCCAGACAGGGCCTCGAACACTGAAGCTTTCTTT
CDR3: CSARPDRASNTEAFF

D: NA
V: TRBV6-1
size: few
J: TRBJ1-2
DNA: TGTGCCAGCAGTATCCAGGGAGCCCATAGGGGCTACACCTTC
CDR3: CASSIQGAHRGYTF

D: TRBD2
V: TRBV5-1
size: NA
J: TRBJ2-1
DNA: TGCGCCAGCAGCGCCAGATATACCGGGACTAGCGGGGGGGACAATGAGCAGTTCTTC
CDR3: CASSARYTGTSGGDNEQFF

D: TRBD1
V: TRBV5-1
size: NA
J: TRBJ2-2
DNA: TGCGCCAGCAGCGGGACAGGGCCGCGGACCGGGGAGCTGTTTTTT
CDR3: CASSGTGPRTGELFF

D: NA
V: TRBV10-3
size: NA
J: TRBJ2-7
DNA: TGTGCCATCAGTGTTACAGAGAGCCCCTACGAGCAGTACTTC
CDR3: CAISVTESPYEQYF

D: TRBD2
V: TRBV6-6
size: few
J: TRBJ2-7
DNA: TGTGCCAGCAGTATAGCGGGGGGGTCCTACGAGCAGTACTTC
CDR3: CASSIAGGSYEQYF

D: NA
V: TRBV7-2
size: many
J: TRBJ2-7
DNA: TGTGCCAGCAGCTGGGAAGGGACCTCCTACGAGCAGTACTTC
CDR3: CASSWEGTSYEQYF

D: NA
V: TRBV7-2
size: NA
J: TRBJ2-4
DNA: TGTGCCAGCAGCTTGGGACGGTTGGGAACAAACATTCAGTACTTC
CDR3: CASSLGRLGTNIQYF

D: NA
V: TRBV6-1
size: NA
J: TRBJ2-3
DNA: TGTGCCAGCAAATCCAGGGCCTCTAGCACAGATACGCAGTATTTT
CDR3: CASKSRASSTDTQYF

D: NA
V: TRBV5-1
size: NA
J: TRBJ2-3
DNA: TGCGCCAGCAGCATTGGGCTCTCCAGCACAGATACGCAGTATTTT
CDR3: CASSIGLSSTDTQYF

D: NA
V: TRBV29-1
size: NA
J: TRBJ2-5
DNA: TGCAGCGTTGACACAGGGACCCCCGGGGAGACCCAGTACTTC
CDR3: CSVDTGTPGETQYF